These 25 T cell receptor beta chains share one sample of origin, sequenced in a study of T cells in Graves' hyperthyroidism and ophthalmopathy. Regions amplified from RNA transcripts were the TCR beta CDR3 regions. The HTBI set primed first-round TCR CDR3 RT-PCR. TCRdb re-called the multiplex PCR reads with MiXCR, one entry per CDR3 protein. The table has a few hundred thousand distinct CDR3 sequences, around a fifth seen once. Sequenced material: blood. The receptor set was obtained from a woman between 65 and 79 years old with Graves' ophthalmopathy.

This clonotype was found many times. The CDR3 region is CSARDPRGNQPQHF. The DNA for the CDR3 is TGCAGTGCTAGAGACCCCAGGGGGAATCAGCCCCAGCATTTT. V and J are TRBV20-1 and TRBJ1-5; 7 bases match TRBD1. The CDR3 runs 14 residues. Germline loops: CDR1 DFQATT, CDR2 SNEGSKA (reference sequence). The junction had 3 bases not matched to a gene; V was cut back by 0 bases and J by 4 bases.

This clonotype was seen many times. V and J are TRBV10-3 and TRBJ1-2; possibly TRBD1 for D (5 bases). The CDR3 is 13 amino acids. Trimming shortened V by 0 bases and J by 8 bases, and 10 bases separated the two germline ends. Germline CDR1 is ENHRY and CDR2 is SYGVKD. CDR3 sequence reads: CAISESPGRGYTF. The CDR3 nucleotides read TGTGCCATCAGTGAGTCGCCAGGGAGGGGCTACACCTTC.

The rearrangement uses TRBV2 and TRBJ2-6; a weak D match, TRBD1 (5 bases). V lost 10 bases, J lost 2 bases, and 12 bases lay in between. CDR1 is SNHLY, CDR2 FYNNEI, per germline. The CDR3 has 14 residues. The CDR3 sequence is CATSGAAGANVLTF. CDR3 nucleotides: TGTGCCACTTCTGGGGCGGCTGGGGCCAACGTCCTGACTTTC.

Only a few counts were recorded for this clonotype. The CDR3 nucleotides read TGTGCCAGCAGCGGGCGACAGGGGGCTTTCTACGAGCAGTACTTC. Protein product: CASSGRQGAFYEQYF. The chain uses TRBV3-1 and TRBJ2-7, with 10 bases identical to TRBD1. Trimming at V came to 5 bases and at J to 3 bases, leaving 7 bases not matched to a gene. The CDR3 spans 15 residues. CDR1 and CDR2 from the germline V gene are LGHDT and YNNKEL (reference sequence).

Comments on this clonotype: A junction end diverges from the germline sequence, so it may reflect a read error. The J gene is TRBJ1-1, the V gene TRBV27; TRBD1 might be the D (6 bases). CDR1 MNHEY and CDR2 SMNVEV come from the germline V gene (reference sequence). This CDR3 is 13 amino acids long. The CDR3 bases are TGTGCCAGCAGTTCGGACAGCTACACTGGAGCTTTCTTT. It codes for CASSSDSYTGAFF.

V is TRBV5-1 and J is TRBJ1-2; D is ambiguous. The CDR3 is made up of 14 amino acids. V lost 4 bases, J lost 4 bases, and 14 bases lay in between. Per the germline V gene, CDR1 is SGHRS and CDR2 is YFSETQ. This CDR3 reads CASSPQELTYGYTF. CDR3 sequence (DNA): TGCGCCAGCAGCCCACAAGAGCTTACCTATGGCTACACCTTC.

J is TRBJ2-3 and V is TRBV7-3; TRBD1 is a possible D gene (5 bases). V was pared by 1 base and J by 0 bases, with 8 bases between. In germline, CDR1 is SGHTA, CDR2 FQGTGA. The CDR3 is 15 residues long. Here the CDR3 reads CASSLIGASTDTQYF. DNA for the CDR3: TGTGCCAGCAGCTTAATTGGGGCGAGCACAGATACGCAGTATTTT.

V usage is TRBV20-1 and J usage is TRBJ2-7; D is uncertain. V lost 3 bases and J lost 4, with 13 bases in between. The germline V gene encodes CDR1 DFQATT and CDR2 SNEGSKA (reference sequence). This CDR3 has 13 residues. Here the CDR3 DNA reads TGCAGTGCTAGTTACCTAGTTGGGTACGAGCAGTACTTC. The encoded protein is CSASYLVGYEQYF.

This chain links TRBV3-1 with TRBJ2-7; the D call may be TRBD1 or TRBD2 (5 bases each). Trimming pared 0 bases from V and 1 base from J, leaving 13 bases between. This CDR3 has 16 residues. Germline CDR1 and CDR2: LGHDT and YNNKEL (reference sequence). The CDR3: CASSQDIGARSYEQYF. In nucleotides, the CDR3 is TGTGCCAGCAGCCAAGATATCGGGGCTCGTTCCTACGAGCAGTACTTC.

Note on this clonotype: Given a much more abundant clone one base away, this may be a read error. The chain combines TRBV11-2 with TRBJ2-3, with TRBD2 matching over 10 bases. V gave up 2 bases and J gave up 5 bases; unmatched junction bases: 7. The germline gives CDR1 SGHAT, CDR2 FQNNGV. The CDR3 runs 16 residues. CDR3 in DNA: TGTGCCAGCAGCTTATTATCTAGCGGGAGTGGAGATACGCAGTATTTT. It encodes CASSLLSSGSGDTQYF. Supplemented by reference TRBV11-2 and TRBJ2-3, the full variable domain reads EAGVAQSPRYKIIEKRQSVAFWCNPISGHATLYWYQQILGQGPKLLIQFQNNGVVDDSQLPKDRFSAERLKGVDSTLKIQPAKLEDSAVYLCASSLLSSGSGDTQYFGPGTRLTVL.

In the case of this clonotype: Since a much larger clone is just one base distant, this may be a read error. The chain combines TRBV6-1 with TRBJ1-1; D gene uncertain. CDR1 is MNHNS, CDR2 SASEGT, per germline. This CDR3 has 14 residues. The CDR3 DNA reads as TGTGCCAGCACAAGGACTGTCCAGAACACTGTAGCTTTCTTT. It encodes CASTRTVQNTVAFF.

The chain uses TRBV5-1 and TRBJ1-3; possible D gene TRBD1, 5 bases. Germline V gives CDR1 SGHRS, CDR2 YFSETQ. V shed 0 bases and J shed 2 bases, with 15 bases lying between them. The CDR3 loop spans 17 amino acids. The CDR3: CASSLEESGTPGNTIYF. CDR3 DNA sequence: TGCGCCAGCAGCTTGGAGGAGTCCGGGACCCCTGGAAACACCATATATTTT.

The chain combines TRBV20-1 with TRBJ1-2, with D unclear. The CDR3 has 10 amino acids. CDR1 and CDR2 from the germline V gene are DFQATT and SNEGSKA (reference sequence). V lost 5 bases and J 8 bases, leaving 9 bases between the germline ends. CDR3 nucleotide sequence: TGCAGTGCTGAAAGAGAGGGCTACACCTTC. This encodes CSAEREGYTF.

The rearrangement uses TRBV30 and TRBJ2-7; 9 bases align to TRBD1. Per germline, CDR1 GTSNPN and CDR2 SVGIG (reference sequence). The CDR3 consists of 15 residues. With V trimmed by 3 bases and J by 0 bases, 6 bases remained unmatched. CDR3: CAWRPRDRDSYEQYF. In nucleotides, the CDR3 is TGTGCCTGGAGGCCCCGGGACAGGGACTCCTACGAGCAGTACTTC. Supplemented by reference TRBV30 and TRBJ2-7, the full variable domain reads SQTIHQWPATLVQPVGSPLSLECTVEGTSNPNLYWYRQAAGRGLQLLFYSVGIGQISSEVPQNLSASRPQDRQFILSSKKLLLSDSGFYLCAWRPRDRDSYEQYFGPGTRLTVT.

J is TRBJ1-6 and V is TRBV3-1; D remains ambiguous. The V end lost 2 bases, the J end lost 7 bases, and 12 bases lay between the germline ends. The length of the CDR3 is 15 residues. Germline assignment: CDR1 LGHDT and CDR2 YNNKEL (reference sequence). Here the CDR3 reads CASSQHGNLNSPLHF. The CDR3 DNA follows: TGTGCCAGCAGCCAACACGGGAATTTGAATTCACCCCTCCACTTT.

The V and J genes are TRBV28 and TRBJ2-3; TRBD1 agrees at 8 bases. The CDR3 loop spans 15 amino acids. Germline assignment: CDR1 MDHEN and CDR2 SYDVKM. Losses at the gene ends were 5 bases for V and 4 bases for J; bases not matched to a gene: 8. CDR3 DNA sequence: TGTGCCAGCAGTCGGATTGGACAGGGTGCAGATACGCAGTATTTT. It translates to CASSRIGQGADTQYF. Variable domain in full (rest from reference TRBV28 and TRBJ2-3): DVKVTQSSRYLVKRTGEKVFLECVQDMDHENMFWYRQDPGLGLRLIYFSYDVKMKEKGDIPEGYSVSREKKERFSLILESASTNQTSMYLCASSRIGQGADTQYFGPGTRLTVL.

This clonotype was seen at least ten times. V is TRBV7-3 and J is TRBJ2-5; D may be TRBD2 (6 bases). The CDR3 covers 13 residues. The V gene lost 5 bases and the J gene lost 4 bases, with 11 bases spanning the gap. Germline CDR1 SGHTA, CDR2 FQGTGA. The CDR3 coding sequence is TGTGCCAGCAGCGGGGGGAGCGGAGAGACCCAGTACTTC. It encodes CASSGGSGETQYF.

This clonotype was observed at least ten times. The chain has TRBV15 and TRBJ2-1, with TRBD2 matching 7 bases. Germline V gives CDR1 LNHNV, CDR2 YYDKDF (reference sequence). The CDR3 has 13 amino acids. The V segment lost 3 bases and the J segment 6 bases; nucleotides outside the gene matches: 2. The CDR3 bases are TGTGCCACCAGCAGTTCTAGCGGCAATGAGCAGTTCTTC. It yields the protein CATSSSSGNEQFF.

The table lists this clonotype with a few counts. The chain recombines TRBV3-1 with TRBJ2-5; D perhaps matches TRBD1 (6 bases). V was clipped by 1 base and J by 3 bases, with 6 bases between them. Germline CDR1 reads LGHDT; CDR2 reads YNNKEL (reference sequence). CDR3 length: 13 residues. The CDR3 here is CASSQAGEETQYF. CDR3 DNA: TGTGCCAGCAGCCAAGCAGGGGAAGAGACCCAGTACTTC.

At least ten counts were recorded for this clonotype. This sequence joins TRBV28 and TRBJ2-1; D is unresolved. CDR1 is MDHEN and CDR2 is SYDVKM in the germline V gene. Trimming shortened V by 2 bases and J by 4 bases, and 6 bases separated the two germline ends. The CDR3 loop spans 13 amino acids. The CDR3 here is CASSLVSYNEQFF. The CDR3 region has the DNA TGTGCCAGCAGTTTAGTCTCTTACAATGAGCAGTTCTTC.

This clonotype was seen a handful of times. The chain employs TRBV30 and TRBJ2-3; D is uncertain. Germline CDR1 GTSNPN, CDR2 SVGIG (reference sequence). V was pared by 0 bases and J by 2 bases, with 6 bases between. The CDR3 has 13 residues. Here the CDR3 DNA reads TGTGCCTGGAGTGTGTGGAACACAGATACGCAGTATTTT. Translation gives CAWSVWNTDTQYF.

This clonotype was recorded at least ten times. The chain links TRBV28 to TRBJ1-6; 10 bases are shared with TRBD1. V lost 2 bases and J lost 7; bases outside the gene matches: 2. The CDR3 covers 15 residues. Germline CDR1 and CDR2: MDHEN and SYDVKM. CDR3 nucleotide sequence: TGTGCCAGCAGTTTAGGGGACAGGGGCAATTCACCCCTCCACTTT. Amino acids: CASSLGDRGNSPLHF.

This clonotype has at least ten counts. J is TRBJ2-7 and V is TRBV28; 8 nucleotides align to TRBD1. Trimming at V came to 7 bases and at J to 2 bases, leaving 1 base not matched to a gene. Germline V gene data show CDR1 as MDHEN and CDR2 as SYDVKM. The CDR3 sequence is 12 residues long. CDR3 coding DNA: TGTGCCAGCACCAGGGGGCCCTACGAGCAGTACTTC. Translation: CASTRGPYEQYF.

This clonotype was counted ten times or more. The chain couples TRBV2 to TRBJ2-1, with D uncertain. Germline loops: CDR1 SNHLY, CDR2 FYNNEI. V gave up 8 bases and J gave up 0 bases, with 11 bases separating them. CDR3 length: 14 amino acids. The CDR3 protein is CASLQESSYNEQFF. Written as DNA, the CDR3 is TGTGCCAGCCTTCAGGAAAGCTCCTACAATGAGCAGTTCTTC.

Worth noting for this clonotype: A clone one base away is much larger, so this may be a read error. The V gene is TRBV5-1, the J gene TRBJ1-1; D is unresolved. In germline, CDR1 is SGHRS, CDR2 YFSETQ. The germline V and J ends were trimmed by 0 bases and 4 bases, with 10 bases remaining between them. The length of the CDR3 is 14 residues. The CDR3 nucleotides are TGCGCCAGCAGCTTGGCCACGAGGAGCACTGAAGCTTTCTTT. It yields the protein CASSLATRSTEAFF.